The 5 T cell receptor beta chains below were found in one sample sequenced in a study of read filtering for tumor transcriptome and immune sequencing. From 350 to 500 ng of RNA, a library with molecular barcoded alpha/delta and beta/gamma adaptors was made. TCRdb re-called the reads through MiXCR, storing one row per CDR3 protein. The table has approximately 58,000 distinct CDR3 sequences, around 20% seen once; the top ten hold about 18%. Sequenced sample: a population of CD138-negative cells sorted from bone marrow. These TCRs come from a donor at least 40 years old with multiple myeloma.

This clonotype was seen ten or more times. Given a much more abundant clone one base away, this may be a read error. The chain combines TRBV27 with TRBJ2-6, with TRBD1 as a possible D gene (6 bases). The CDR3 has 15 residues. Germline CDR1 MNHEY, CDR2 SMNVEV (reference sequence). DNA for the CDR3: TGTACCAGCAGTTTATTGGGGGCCGGGGCCAACGTCCTGACTTTC. Its translation: CTSSLLGAGANVLTF.

This clonotype has at least ten counts. J is TRBJ2-1 and V is TRBV9, with 10 bases lining up with TRBD2. Germline V gives CDR1 SGDLS, CDR2 YYNGEE. The CDR3 has 17 amino acids. The trim removed 0 bases at V and 4 bases at J, leaving 7 bases unmatched. CDR3: CASSVGVGSGGYNEQFF. CDR3 DNA: TGTGCCAGCAGCGTAGGGGTCGGTAGCGGGGGGTACAATGAGCAGTTCTTC.

Ten or more counts support this clonotype. This rearrangement joins TRBV2 to TRBJ2-1; D not certain. V was clipped by 4 bases and J by 7 bases, with 11 bases between them. The CDR3 runs to 13 residues. Germline V CDR1 and CDR2: SNHLY, FYNNEI. The CDR3 nucleotides are TGTGCCAGCAGTGCCGGTAACGGGAATGAGCAGTTCTTC. Residues: CASSAGNGNEQFF.

The sample holds many counts of this clonotype. V usage is TRBV29-1 and J usage is TRBJ2-7, with D tentatively TRBD1 or TRBD2 (5 bases each). V was pared by 2 bases and J by 4 bases, with 15 bases between. CDR3 length: 14 residues. Germline CDR1 and CDR2: SQVTM and ANQGSEA. The DNA of the CDR3 is TGCAGCGTTGAAATGGGGTCTGGGGGATACGAGCAGTACTTC. Protein product: CSVEMGSGGYEQYF.

In its sample, this clonotype was seen many times. A junction end diverges from the germline sequence, so it may reflect a read error. The rearrangement links TRBV5-1 to TRBJ1-4; D may be TRBD1 (6 bases). The CDR3 is 14 residues long. The V gene's germline CDR1 is SGHRS and CDR2 YFSETQ. In DNA form, the CDR3 reads TGCGCCAGAAGCTTGGACAGTAGGAATGAAAAACTGTTTTTT. Protein: CARSLDSRNEKLFF.